This T cell receptor (beta chain) was identified in a study of blood T cell repertoires in COVID-19. The wider study: The study drew acute and convalescent COVID-19 samples from the United States, Italy and Spain. Sources were T cells, B-cell-depleted T cells, or PBMCs; the material itself was cDNA or gDNA.

Authors' analysis steps: The authors estimated nucleated cell counts from reference gene primer amplification. Some clones are missing from TCRdb's copy, which holds only in-frame ones; the method was immunoSEQ multiplex PCR. The D gene and trimming were derived from the DNA, and the V and J assignments and clone size from that table. The sample has 220,000 or so clones, around 83% seen once. The germline V gene has CDR1 MDHEN and CDR2 SYDVKM. There are 15 residues in the CDR3. V lost 2 bases, J lost 0 bases, and 2 bases stayed unmatched. The clonotype originates from a man aged 50-59 years who had recovered from COVID-19. The sequenced sample consisted of peripheral blood. V usage is TRBV28 and J usage is TRBJ2-5; 8 bases agree with TRBD2. CDR3 in DNA: TGTGCCAGCAGTTTAAAGCGGGAGTACCAAGAGACCCAGTACTTC. Translating it yields CASSLKREYQETQYF.